A single sample gave rise to the 8 T cell receptor beta chains below, sequenced in a study of T cell responses to AZD1222 COVID-19 vaccine. The assay was immunoSEQ multiplex PCR, and TCRdb's table has in-frame clones only and misses some. This table has about 150,000 clones, about 87% appearing once. Sequencing used peripheral blood, obtained on day 0 of AZD1222 vaccination. The receptors were gathered from an adult in good health.

The chain combines TRBV15 with TRBJ1-5; no definite D call. Germline V lookup: CDR1 LNHNV, CDR2 YYDKDF (reference sequence). With 3 bases removed from V and 2 bases from J, the gap between germline ends came to 5 bases. The CDR3 totals 13 residues. In DNA, the CDR3 is TGTGCCACCAGCAGGGCCGGCAATCAGCCCCAGCATTTT. The encoded protein is CATSRAGNQPQHF.

The CDR3 protein is CASSLKSNQPQHF. As DNA, the CDR3 is TGTGCCAGCAGCCTAAAAAGCAATCAGCCCCAGCATTTT. This chain links TRBV28 with TRBJ1-5, with D unclear. The CDR3 spans 13 residues. Trimming took 6 bases from V and 1 from J, leaving 7 bases between them. The germline V gene has CDR1 MDHEN and CDR2 SYDVKM.

CDR3 nucleotides: TGTGCCAGCAGTGAAGGGTGGCAGGGGAACTATGGCTACACCTTC. This gives the protein CASSEGWQGNYGYTF. The chain has TRBV6-1 and TRBJ1-2; TRBD1 might be the D (6 bases). CDR1 is MNHNS and CDR2 is SASEGT in the germline V gene. The ends were cut back, 1 base at V and 2 bases at J, with 11 bases in the middle. CDR3 length equals 15 residues.

This chain joins TRBV14 and TRBJ1-2; 9 bases match TRBD1. Germline CDR1 and CDR2: SGHDN and FVKESK. Unmatched junction bases numbered 4, after V lost 4 bases and J lost 1 base. The CDR3 length is 15 residues. The CDR3 nucleotides are TGTGCCAGCAGCCGGGGACAGGGCCTTAACTATGGCTACACCTTC. Translation gives CASSRGQGLNYGYTF.

This chain uses TRBV28 with TRBJ2-7, with 12 bases matching TRBD1. Germline CDR1 reads MDHEN; CDR2 reads SYDVKM. Unmatched junction bases numbered 11, after V lost 6 bases and J lost 2 bases. The CDR3 has 17 amino acids. CDR3 nucleotide sequence: TGTGCCAGCAGCTCCCCCTCGGGACAGGGGGCCCCCTACGAGCAGTACTTC. It yields the protein CASSSPSGQGAPYEQYF.

The J gene is TRBJ2-1, the V gene TRBV7-2; TRBD2 aligns across 10 bases. The CDR3 extends over 15 amino acids. The germline gives CDR1 SGHTA, CDR2 FQGNSA. V trimming: 1 base; J trimming: 7 bases; junction bases outside the gene matches: 4. This CDR3 reads CASSLVGLATNEQFF. CDR3 coding DNA: TGTGCCAGCAGCTTAGTGGGACTAGCGACGAATGAGCAGTTCTTC. Variable domain in full (rest from reference TRBV7-2 and TRBJ2-1): GAGVSQSPSNKVTEKGKDVELRCDPISGHTALYWYRQSLGQGLEFLIYFQGNSAPDKSGLPSDRFSAERTGGSVSTLTIQRTQQEDSAVYLCASSLVGLATNEQFFGPGTRLTVL.

This clone was seen just once. V gene TRBV23-1 combines with J gene TRBJ2-7; D perhaps matches TRBD1 (7 bases). TRBV23-1 belongs to the ORF category, with a function that is uncertain. V was pared by 1 base and J by 3 bases, with 16 bases between. This CDR3 has 16 amino acids. CDR3: CASSQYDQGEVYEQYF. In DNA, the CDR3 is TGCGCCAGCAGTCAATATGACCAGGGGGAGGTCTACGAGCAGTACTTC.

This chain links TRBV6-5 with TRBJ2-1, with TRBD2 identical over 13 bases. This CDR3 has 15 residues. The germline gives CDR1 MNHEY, CDR2 SVGAGI. V was pared by 6 bases and J by 9 bases, with 8 bases of the junction left unmatched. The CDR3 nucleotides are TGTGCCAGCAGCCTACTAGCGGGGGGGAGGTTTGAGCAGTTCTTC. Translated: CASSLLAGGRFEQFF.